This TCR beta chain was sequenced in a study of control samples from healthy donors and cancer patients. The V gene lost 0 bases and the J gene lost 5 bases, with 8 bases spanning the gap. Germline lookup yields CDR1 SGHNT and CDR2 YENEEA. The CDR3 totals 13 residues. This clone appeared a single time. Method: immunoSEQ multiplex PCR; TCRdb's copy keeps in-frame clones and lacks some. The table includes approximately 90,000 clones, around 84% detected once. Sequencing input: PBMCs. The rearrangement uses TRBV11-3 and TRBJ2-7; perhaps TRBD2 as D (6 bases). This clonotype originated in a man between 65 and 85 years old with lung cancer. The CDR3 loop is CASSLEAGHEQYF. The CDR3 DNA sequence: TGTGCCAGCAGCTTAGAGGCGGGGCACGAGCAGTACTTC.